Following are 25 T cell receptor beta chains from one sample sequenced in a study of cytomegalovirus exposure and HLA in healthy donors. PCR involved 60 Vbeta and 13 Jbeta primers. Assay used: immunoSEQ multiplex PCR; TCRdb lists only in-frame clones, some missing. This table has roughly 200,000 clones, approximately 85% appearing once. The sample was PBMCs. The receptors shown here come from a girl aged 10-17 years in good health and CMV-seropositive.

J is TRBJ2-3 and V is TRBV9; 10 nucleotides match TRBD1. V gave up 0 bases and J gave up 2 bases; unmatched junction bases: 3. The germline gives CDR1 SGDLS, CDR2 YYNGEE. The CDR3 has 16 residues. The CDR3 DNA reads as TGTGCCAGCAGCGTAGCGGGACAGGGGCCCACAGATACGCAGTATTTT. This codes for CASSVAGQGPTDTQYF.

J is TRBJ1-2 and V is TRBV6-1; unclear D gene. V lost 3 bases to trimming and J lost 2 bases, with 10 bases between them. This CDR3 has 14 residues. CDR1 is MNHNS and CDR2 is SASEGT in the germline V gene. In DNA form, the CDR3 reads TGTGCCAGCAGTGATCGGAGTCCCAACTATGGCTACACCTTC. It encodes CASSDRSPNYGYTF.

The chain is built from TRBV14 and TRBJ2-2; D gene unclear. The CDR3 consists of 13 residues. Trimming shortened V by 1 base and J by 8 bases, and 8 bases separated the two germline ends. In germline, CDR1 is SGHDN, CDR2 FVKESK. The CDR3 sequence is CASSQAEAGELFF. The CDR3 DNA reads TGTGCCAGCAGCCAAGCTGAAGCAGGGGAGCTGTTTTTT. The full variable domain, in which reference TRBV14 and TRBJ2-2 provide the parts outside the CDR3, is EAGVTQFPSHSVIEKGQTVTLRCDPISGHDNLYWYRRVMGKEIKFLLHFVKESKQDESGMPNNRFLAERTGGTYSTLKVQPAELEDSGVYFCASSQAEAGELFFGEGSRLTVL.

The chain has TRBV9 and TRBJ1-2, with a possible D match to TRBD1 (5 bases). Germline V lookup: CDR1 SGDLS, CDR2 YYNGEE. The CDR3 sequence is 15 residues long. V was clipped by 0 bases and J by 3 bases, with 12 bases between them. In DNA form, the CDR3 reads TGTGCCAGCAGCGTAGGAGGCGACAGCTACTATGGCTACACCTTC. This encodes CASSVGGDSYYGYTF.

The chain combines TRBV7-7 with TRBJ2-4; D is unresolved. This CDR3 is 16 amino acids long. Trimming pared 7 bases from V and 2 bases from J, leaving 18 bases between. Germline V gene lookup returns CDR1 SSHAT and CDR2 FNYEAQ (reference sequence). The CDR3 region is CASTITQITPKNIQYF. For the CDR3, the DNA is TGTGCCAGCACCATCACCCAGATTACCCCCAAAAACATTCAGTACTTC.

The CDR3 loop reads CASSSGAGVSYNEQFF. As DNA, the CDR3 is TGTGCCAGCAGCTCCGGAGCGGGGGTCTCCTACAATGAGCAGTTCTTC. The chain joins TRBV13 to TRBJ2-1; 8 positions agree with TRBD2. CDR3 size: 16 residues. J lost 0 bases, V lost 4 bases, and 5 bases had no gene match. Germline V gives CDR1 PRHDT, CDR2 FYEKMQ (reference sequence).

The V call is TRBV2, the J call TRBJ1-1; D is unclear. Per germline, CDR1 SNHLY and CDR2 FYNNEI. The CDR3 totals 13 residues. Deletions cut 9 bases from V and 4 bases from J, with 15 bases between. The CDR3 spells CASAGRGITEAFF. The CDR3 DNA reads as TGTGCCAGTGCCGGACGGGGTATCACTGAAGCTTTCTTT.

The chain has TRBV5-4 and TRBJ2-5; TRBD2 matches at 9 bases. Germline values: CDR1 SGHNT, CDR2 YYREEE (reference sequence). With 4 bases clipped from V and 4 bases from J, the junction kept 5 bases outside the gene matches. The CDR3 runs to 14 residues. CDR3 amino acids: CASSLSGGAETQYF. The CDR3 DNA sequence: TGTGCCAGCAGCCTTAGCGGGGGAGCAGAGACCCAGTACTTC.

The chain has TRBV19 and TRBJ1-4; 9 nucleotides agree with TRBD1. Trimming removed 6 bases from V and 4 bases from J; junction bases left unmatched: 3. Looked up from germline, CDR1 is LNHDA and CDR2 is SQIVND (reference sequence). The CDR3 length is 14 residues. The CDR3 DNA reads TGTGCCAGTAGGGGGACAGGGAGTAATGAAAAACTGTTTTTT. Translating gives CASRGTGSNEKLFF.

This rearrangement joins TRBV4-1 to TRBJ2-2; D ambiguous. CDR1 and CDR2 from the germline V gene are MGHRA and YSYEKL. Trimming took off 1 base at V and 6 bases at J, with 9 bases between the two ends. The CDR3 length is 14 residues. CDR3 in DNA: TGCGCCAGCAGCCAAGGGAGCATTTCCGGGGAGCTGTTTTTT. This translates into CASSQGSISGELFF.

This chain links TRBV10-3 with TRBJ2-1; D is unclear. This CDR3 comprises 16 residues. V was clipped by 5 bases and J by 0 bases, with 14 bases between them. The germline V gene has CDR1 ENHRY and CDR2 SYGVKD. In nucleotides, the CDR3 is TGTGCCATCAGTCCTCCGACTTATAGCTCCTACAATGAGCAGTTCTTC. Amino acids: CAISPPTYSSYNEQFF.

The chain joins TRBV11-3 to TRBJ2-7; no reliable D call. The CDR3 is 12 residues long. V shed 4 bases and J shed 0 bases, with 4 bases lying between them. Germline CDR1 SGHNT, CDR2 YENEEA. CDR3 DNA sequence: TGTGCCAGCAGCTCCAGCTCCTACGAGCAGTACTTC. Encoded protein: CASSSSSYEQYF.

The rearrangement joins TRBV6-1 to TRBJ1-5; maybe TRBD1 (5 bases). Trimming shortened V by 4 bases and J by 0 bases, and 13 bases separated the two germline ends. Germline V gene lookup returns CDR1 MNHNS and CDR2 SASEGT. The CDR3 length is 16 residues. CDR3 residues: CASSVGTPYSNQPQHF. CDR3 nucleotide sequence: TGTGCCAGCAGTGTGGGGACTCCGTATAGCAATCAGCCCCAGCATTTT.

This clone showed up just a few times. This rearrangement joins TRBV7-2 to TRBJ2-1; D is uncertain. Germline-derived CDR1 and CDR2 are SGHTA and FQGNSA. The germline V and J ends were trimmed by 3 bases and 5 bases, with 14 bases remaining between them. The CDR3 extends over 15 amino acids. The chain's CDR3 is CASSFTVSPNNEQFF. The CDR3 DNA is TGTGCCAGCAGCTTCACGGTAAGCCCTAACAATGAGCAGTTCTTC. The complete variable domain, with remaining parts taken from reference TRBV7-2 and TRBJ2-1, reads GAGVSQSPSNKVTEKGKDVELRCDPISGHTALYWYRQSLGQGLEFLIYFQGNSAPDKSGLPSDRFSAERTGGSVSTLTIQRTQQEDSAVYLCASSFTVSPNNEQFFGPGTRLTVL.

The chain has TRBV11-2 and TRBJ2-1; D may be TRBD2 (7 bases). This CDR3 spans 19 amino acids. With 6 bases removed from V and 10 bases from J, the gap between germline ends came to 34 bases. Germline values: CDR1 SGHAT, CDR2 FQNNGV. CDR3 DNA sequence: TGTGCCAGCAGGCCGACGTTAGGAAGCGGGGTCATATGGGGGGGCGAGCAGTTCTTC. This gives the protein CASRPTLGSGVIWGGEQFF.

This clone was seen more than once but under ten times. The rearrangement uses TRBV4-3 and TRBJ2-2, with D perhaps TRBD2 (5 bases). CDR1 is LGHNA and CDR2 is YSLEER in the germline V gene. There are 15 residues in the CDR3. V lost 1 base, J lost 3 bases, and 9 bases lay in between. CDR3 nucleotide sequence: TGCGCCAGCAGCCAAGCCCTGGGAGACACCGGGGAGCTGTTTTTT. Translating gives CASSQALGDTGELFF.

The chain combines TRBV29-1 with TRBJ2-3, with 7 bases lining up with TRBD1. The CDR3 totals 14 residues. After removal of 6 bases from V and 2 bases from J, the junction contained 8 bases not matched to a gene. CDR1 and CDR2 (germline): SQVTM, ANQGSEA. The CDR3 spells CSVQTGSITDTQYF. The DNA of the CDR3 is TGCAGCGTCCAGACAGGGTCTATCACAGATACGCAGTATTTT.

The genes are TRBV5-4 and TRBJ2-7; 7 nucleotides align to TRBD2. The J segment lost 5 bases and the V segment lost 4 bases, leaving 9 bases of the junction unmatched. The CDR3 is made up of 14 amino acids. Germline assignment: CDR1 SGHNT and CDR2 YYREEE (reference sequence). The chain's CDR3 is CASSTREASDEQYF. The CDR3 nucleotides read TGTGCCAGCAGCACCCGGGAGGCTAGCGACGAGCAGTACTTC.

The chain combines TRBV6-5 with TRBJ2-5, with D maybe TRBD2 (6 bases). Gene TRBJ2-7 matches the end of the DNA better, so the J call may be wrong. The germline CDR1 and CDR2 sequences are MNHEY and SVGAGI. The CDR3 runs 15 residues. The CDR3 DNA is TGTGCCAGCAGTAGCCCGACGGGACTGCTATACGAGCAGTACTTC. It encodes CASSSPTGLLYEQYF.

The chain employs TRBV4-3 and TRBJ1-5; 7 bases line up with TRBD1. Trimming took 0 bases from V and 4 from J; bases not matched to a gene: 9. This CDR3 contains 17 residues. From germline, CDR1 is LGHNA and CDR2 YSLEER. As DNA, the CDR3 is TGCGCCAGCAGCCAAGATATCCCCGGACAGGAAAATCAGCCCCAGCATTTT. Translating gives CASSQDIPGQENQPQHF.

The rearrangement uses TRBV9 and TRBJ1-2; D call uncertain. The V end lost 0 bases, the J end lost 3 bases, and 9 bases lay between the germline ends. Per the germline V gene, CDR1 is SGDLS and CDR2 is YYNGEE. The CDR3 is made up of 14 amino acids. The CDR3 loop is CASSVESRDYGYTF. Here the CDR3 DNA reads TGTGCCAGCAGCGTAGAGAGTCGGGACTATGGCTACACCTTC.

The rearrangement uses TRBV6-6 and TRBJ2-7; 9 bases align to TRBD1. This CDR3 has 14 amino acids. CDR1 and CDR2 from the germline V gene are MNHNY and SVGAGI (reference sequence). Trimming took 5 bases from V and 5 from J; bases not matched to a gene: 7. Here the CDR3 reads CASSAGTGINEQYF. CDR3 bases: TGTGCCAGCAGTGCCGGGACAGGGATCAACGAGCAGTACTTC.

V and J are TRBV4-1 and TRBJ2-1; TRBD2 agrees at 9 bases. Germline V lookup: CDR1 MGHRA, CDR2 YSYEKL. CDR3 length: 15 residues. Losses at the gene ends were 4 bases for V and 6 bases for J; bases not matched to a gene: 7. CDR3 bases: TGCGCCAGCAGCCCAGGGACTAGCCTCGGCAATGAGCAGTTCTTC. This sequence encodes CASSPGTSLGNEQFF.

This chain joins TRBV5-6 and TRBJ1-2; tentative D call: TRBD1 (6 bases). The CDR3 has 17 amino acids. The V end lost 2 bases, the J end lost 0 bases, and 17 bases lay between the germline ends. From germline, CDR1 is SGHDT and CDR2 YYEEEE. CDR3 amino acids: CASSFRIQGITNYGYTF. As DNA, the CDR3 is TGTGCCAGCAGCTTCCGAATACAGGGAATAACTAACTATGGCTACACCTTC.

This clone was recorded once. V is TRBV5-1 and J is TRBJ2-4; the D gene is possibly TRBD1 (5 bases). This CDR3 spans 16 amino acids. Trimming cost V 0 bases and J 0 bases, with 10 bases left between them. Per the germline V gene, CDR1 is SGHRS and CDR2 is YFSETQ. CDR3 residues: CASSLEQVGAKNIQYF. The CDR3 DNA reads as TGCGCCAGCAGCTTGGAACAGGTGGGAGCCAAAAACATTCAGTACTTC.